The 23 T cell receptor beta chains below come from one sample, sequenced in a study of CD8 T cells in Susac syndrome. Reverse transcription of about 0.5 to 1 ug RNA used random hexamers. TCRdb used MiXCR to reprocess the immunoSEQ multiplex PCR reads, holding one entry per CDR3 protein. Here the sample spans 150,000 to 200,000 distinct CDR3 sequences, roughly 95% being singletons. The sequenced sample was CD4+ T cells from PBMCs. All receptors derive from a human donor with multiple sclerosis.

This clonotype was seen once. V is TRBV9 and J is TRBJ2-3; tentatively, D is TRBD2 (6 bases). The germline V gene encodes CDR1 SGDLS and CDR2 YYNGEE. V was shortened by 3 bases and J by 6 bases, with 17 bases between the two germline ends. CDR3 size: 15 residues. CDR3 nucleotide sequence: TGTGCCAGCAGCGGAAGTGTCCAGCGGGCGGATACGCAGTATTTT. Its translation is CASSGSVQRADTQYF. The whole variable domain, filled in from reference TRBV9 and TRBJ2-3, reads DSGVTQTPKHLITATGQRVTLRCSPRSGDLSVYWYQQSLDQGLQFLIQYYNGEERAKGNILERFSAQQFPDLHSELNLSSLELGDSALYFCASSGSVQRADTQYFGPGTRLTVL.

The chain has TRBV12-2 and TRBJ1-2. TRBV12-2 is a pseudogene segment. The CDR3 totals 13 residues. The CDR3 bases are TGTGCAAGTCGCTTAGGCCAGGAGAGGAGCTACACCTTC. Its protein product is CASRLGQERSYTF.

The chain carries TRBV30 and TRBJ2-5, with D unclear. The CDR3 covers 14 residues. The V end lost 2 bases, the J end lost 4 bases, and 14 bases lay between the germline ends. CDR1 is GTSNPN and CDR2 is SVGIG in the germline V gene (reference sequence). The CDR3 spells CAWSRSPLRETQYF. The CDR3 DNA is TGTGCCTGGAGTAGGAGTCCTCTTAGAGAGACCCAGTACTTC.

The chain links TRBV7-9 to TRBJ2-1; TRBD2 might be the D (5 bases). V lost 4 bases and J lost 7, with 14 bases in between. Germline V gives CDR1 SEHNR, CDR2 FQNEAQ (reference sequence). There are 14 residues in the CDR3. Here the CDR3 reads CASSSGLYQNEQFF. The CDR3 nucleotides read TGTGCCAGCAGCTCCGGACTGTACCAGAATGAGCAGTTCTTC.

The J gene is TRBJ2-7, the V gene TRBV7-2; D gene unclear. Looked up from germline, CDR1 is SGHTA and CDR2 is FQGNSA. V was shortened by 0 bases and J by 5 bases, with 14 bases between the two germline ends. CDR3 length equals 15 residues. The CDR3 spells CASSLADELYNEQYF. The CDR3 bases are TGTGCCAGCAGCTTAGCCGACGAATTGTACAACGAGCAGTACTTC.

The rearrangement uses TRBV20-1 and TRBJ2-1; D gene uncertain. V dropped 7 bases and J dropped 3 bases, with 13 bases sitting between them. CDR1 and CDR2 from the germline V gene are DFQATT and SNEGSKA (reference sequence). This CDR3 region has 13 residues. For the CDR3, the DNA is TGCAGTGTTTTGGGTGTCGGCTACAATGAGCAGTTCTTC. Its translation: CSVLGVGYNEQFF.

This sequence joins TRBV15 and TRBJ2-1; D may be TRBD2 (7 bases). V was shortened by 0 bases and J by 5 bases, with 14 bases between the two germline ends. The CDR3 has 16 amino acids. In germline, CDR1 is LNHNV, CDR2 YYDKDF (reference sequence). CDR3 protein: CATSRDSWGGNNEQFF. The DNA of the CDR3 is TGTGCCACCAGCAGAGATTCATGGGGGGGCAACAATGAGCAGTTCTTC. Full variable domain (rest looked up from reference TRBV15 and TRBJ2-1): DAMVIQNPRYQVTQFGKPVTLSCSQTLNHNVMYWYQQKSSQAPKLLFHYYDKDFNNEADTPDNFQSRRPNTSFCFLDIRSPGLGDTAMYLCATSRDSWGGNNEQFFGPGTRLTVL.

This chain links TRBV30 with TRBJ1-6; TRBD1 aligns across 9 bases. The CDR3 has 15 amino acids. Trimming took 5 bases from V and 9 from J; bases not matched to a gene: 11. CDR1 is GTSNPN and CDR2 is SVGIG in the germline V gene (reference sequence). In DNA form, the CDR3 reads TGTGCCTGGGTGATAACAGGGGGCATTGGTTCACCCCTCCACTTT. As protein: CAWVITGGIGSPLHF.

DNA of the CDR3: TGTGCCAGTAGTATAGGGTATGGGCGCACAGATACGCAGTATTTT. Protein: CASSIGYGRTDTQYF. The V call is TRBV19, the J call TRBJ2-3; no definite D call. Deletions cut 1 base from V and 1 base from J, with 9 bases between. The CDR3 spans 15 residues. The germline gives CDR1 LNHDA, CDR2 SQIVND (reference sequence). Based on the CDR3 plus reference TRBV19 and TRBJ2-3, the full variable domain is DGGITQSPKYLFRKEGQNVTLSCEQNLNHDAMYWYRQDPGQGLRLIYYSQIVNDFQKGDIAEGYSVSREKKESFPLTVTSAQKNPTAFYLCASSIGYGRTDTQYFGPGTRLTVL.

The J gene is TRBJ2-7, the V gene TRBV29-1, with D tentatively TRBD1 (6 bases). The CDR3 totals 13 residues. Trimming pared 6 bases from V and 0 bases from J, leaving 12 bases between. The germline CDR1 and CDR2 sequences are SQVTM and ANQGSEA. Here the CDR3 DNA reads TGCAGCGTCCCCGGGACAAACTCCTACGAGCAGTACTTC. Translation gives CSVPGTNSYEQYF.

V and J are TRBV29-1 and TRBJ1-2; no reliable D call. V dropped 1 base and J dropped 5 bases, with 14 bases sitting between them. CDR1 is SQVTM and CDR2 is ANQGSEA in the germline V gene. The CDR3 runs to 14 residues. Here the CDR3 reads CSVEVPPRGYGYTF. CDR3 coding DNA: TGCAGCGTTGAAGTCCCGCCCAGAGGGTATGGCTACACCTTC.

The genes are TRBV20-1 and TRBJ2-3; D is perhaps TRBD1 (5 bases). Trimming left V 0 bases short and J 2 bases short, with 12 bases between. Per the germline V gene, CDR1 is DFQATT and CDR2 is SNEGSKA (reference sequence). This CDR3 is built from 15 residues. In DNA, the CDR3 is TGCAGTGCTAGAGATTCAGGGCAACCCACAGATACGCAGTATTTT. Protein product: CSARDSGQPTDTQYF.

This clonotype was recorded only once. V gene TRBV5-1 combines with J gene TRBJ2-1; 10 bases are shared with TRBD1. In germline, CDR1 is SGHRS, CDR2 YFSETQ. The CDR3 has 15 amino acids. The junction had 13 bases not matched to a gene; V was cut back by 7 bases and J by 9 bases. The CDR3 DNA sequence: TGCGCCAGCGTCCCTGAGGGACAGGGGAGTGGTGAGCAGTTCTTC. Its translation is CASVPEGQGSGEQFF.

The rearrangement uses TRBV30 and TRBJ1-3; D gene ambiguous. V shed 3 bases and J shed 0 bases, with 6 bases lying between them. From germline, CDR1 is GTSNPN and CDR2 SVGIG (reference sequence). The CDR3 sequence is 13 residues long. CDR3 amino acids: CAWRKVSGNTIYF. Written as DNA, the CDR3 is TGTGCCTGGAGGAAAGTCTCTGGAAACACCATATATTTT. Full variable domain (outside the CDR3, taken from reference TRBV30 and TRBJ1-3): SQTIHQWPATLVQPVGSPLSLECTVEGTSNPNLYWYRQAAGRGLQLLFYSVGIGQISSEVPQNLSASRPQDRQFILSSKKLLLSDSGFYLCAWRKVSGNTIYFGEGSWLTVV.

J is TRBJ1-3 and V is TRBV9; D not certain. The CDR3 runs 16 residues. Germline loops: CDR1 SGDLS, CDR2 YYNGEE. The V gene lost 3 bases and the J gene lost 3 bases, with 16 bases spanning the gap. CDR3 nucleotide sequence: TGTGCCAGCAGCGCCAAGCCCATGTTGGGTGGAAACACCATATATTTT. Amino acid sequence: CASSAKPMLGGNTIYF.

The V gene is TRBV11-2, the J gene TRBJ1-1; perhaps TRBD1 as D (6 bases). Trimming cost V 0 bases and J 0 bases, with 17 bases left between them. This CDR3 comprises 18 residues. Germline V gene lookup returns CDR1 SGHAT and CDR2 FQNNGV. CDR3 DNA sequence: TGTGCCAGCAGCTTAGATTTGGGACTCAGGGGCATGAACACTGAAGCTTTCTTT. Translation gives CASSLDLGLRGMNTEAFF.

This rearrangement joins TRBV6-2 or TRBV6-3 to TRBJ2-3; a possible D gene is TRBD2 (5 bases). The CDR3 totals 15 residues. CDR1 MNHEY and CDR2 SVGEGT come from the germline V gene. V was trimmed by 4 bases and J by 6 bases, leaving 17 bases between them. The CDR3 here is CASSSTRGDLDTQYF. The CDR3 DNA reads TGTGCCAGCAGTTCGACCCGGGGTGATTTGGATACGCAGTATTTT.

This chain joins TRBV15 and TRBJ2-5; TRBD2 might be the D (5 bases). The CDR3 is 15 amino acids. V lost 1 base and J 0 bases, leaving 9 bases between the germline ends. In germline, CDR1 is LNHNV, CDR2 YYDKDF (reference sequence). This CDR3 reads CATSRGPGYQETQYF. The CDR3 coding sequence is TGTGCCACCAGCAGAGGCCCGGGGTACCAAGAGACCCAGTACTTC.

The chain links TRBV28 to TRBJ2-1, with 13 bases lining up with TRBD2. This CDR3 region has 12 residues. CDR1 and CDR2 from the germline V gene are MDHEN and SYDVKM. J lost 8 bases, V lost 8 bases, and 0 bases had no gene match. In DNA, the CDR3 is TGTGCCAGCGGACTAGCGGGGGATGAGCAGTTCTTC. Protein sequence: CASGLAGDEQFF.

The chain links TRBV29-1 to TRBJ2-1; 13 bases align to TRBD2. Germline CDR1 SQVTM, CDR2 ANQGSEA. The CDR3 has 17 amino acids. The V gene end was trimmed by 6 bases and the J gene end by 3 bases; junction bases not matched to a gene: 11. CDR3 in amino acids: CSVPPPGTSGVYNEQFF. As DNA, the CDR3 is TGCAGCGTCCCACCCCCCGGGACTAGCGGGGTCTACAATGAGCAGTTCTTC.

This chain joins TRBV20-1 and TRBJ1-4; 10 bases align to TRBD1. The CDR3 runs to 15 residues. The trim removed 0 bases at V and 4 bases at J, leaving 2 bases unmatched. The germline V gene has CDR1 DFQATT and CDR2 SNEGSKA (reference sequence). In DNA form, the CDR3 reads TGCAGTGCTAGAGATGGGACAGGGGATAATGAAAAACTGTTTTTT. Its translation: CSARDGTGDNEKLFF.

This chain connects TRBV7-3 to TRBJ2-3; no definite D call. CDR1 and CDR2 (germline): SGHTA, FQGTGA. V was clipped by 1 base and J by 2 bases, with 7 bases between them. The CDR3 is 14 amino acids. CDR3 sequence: CASSLKGFTDTQYF. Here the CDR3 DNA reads TGTGCCAGCAGCTTAAAGGGCTTCACAGATACGCAGTATTTT. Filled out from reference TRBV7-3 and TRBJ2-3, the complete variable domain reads GAGVSQTPSNKVTEKGKYVELRCDPISGHTALYWYRQSLGQGPEFLIYFQGTGAADDSGLPNDRFFAVRPEGSVSTLKIQRTERGDSAVYLCASSLKGFTDTQYFGPGTRLTVL.

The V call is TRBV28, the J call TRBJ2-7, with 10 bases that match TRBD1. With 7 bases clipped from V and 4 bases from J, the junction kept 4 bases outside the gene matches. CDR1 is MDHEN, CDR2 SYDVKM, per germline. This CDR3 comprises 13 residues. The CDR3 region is CASTPGQGYEQYF. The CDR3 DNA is TGTGCCAGCACCCCGGGACAGGGGTACGAGCAGTACTTC.